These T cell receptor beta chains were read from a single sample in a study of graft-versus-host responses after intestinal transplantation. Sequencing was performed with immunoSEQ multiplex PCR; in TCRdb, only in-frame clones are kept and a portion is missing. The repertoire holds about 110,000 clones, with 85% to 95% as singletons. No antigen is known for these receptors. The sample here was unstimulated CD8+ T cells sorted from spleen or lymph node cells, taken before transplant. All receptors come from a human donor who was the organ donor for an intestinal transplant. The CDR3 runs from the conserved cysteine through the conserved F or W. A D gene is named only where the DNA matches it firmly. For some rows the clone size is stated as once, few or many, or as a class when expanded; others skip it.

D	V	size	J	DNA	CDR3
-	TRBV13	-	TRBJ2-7	TGTGCCAGCAGCTCCTCCTACGAGCAGTACTTC	CASSSSYEQYF
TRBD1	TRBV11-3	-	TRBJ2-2	TGTGCCAGCAGCTCACGGACAGGGGTGGACGGGGAGCTGTTTTTT	CASSSRTGVDGELFF
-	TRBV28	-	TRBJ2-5	TGTGCCAGCAGTTCCGGCACGACAGAGAGCTACGAAGAGACCCAGTACTTC	CASSSGTTESYEETQYF
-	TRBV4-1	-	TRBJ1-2	TGCGCCAGCAGCCAATCAAAGGGCAGATTACACTATGGCTACACCTTC	CASSQSKGRLHYGYTF
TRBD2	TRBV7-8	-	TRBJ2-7	TGTGCCAGCAGCTCAGAAGCCGGGACTAACCCTTTCGAGCAGTACTTC	CASSSEAGTNPFEQYF
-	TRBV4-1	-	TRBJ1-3	TGCGCCAGCAGCCATAGCTCTGGAAACACCATATATTTT	CASSHSSGNTIYF
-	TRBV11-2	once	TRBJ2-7	TGTGCCAGCAGCTTCGGGAGTGGCTACGAGCAGTACTTC	CASSFGSGYEQYF
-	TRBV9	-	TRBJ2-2	TGTGCCAGCAGCGTAAGTGACACCGGGGAGCTGTTTTTT	CASSVSDTGELFF
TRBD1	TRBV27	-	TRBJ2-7	TGTGCCAGCAGCACGGGACAGGGCCCCTACGAGCAGTACTTC	CASSTGQGPYEQYF
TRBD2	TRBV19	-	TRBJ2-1	TGTGCCAGTAGTATGAGCGGGAGCTCCTACAATGAGCAGTTCTTC	CASSMSGSSYNEQFF
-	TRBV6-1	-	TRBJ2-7	TGTGCCAGCACCCAATCCACTCCGGTTGGGGAGCAGTACTTC	CASTQSTPVGEQYF
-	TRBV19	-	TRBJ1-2	TGTGCCAGCGAGGGGGGGCCTCAACCCTATGGCTACACCTTC	CASEGGPQPYGYTF
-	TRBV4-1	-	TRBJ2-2	TGCGCCAGCAGCAAAGGGCGCAACACCGGGGAGCTGTTTTTT	CASSKGRNTGELFF
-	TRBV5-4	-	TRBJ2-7	TGTGCCAGCAGCTTGGGGCCTGACCAGTATTTCTACGAGCAGTACTTC	CASSLGPDQYFYEQYF
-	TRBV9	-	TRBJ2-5	TGTGCCAGCAAAGAGACCCAGTACTTC	CASKETQYF
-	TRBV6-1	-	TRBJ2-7	TGTGCCAGCAGTGAATCTCGAAATCTCGAGCAGTACTTC	CASSESRNLEQYF
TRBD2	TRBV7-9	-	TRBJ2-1	TGTGCCAGCAGCCCACCTGGGGGGACTAGCGGGGTCAATGAGCAGTTCTTC	CASSPPGGTSGVNEQFF
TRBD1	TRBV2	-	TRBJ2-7	TGTGCCAGCAGTGCCGAGCAGGGGGCGGCCTACGAGCAGTACTTC	CASSAEQGAAYEQYF
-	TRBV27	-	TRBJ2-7	TGTGCCAGCAGTTTATCTCAGGGAGTCATCTACGAGCAGTACTTC	CASSLSQGVIYEQYF
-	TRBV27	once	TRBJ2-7	TGTGCCAGCAGTTTACGGGGGGCGAGCTCCTACGAGCAGTACTTC	CASSLRGASSYEQYF
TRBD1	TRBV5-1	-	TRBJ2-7	TGCGCCAGCAGCTTCGGGACAGGGGGCTACGAGCAGTACTTC	CASSFGTGGYEQYF
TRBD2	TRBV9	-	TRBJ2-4	TGTGCCAGCAGCGAGGGACTAGCGGGATCATACATTCAGTACTTC	CASSEGLAGSYIQYF
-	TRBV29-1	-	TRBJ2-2	TGCAGCGTTCAGGTGGACACCGGGGAGCTGTTTTTT	CSVQVDTGELFF
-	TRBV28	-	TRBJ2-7	TGTGCCAGCAGTTGGGACGGGTACTCCTACGAGCAGTACTTC	CASSWDGYSYEQYF
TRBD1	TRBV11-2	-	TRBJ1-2	TGTGCCAGCAGCACCGGGACAGGGGATGGCTACACCTTC	CASSTGTGDGYTF
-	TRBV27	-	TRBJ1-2	TGTGCCAGCAGTTTACAGGGAGCTAACTATGGCTACACCTTC	CASSLQGANYGYTF
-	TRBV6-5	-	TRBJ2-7	TGTGCCAGCAGCCTAACTAGGGTTTACGAGCAGTACTTC	CASSLTRVYEQYF